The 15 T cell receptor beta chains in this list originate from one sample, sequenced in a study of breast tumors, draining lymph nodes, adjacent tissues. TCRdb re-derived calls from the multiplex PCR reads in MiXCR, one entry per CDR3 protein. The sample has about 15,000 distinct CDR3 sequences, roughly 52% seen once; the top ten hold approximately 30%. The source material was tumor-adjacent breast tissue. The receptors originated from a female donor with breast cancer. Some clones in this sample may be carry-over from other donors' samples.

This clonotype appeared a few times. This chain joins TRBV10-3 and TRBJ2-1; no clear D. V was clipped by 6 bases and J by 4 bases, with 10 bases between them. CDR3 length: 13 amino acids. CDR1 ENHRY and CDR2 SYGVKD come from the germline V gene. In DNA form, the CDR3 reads TGTGCCATCAGAGCGACTGGTTACAATGAGCAGTTCTTC. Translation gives CAIRATGYNEQFF.

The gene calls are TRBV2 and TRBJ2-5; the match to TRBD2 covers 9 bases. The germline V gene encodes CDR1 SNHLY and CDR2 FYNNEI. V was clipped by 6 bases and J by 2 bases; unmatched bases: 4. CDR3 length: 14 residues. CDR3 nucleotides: TGTGCCAGCAGGGATAGCGGGGGTCAAGAGACCCAGTACTTC. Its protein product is CASRDSGGQETQYF.

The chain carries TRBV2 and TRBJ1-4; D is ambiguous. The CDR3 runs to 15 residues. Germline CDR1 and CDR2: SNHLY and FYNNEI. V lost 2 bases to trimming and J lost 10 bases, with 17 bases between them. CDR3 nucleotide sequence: TGTGCCAGCAGTGAAATAAGTTCGGGGAAGGGAAAACTGTTTTTT. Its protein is CASSEISSGKGKLFF.

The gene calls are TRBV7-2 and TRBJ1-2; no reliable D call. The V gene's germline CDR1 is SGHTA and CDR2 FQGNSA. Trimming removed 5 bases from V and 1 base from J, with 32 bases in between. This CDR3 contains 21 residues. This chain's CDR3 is CASSLRTPHLKFGRHNYGYTF. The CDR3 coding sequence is TGTGCCAGCAGCCTTAGAACACCACACCTTAAATTTGGTCGGCATAACTATGGCTACACCTTC.

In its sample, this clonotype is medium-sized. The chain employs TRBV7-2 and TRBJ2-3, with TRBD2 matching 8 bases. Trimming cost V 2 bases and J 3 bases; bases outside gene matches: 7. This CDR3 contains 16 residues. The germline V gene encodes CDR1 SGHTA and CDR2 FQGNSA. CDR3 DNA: TGTGCCAGCAGCTTAAAAACTAGCGGAGGTACAGATACGCAGTATTTT. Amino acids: CASSLKTSGGTDTQYF.

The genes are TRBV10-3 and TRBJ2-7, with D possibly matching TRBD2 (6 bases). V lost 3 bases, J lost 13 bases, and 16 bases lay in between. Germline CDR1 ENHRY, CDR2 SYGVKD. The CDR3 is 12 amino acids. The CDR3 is CAISDDRDSGYF. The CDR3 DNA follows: TGTGCCATCAGTGACGACCGGGACTCTGGATACTTC.

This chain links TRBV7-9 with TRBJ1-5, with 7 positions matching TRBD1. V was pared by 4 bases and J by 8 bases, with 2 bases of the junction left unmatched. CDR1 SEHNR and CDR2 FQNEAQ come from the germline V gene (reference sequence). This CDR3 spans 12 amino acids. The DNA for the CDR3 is TGTGCCAGCAGCTCAGGGGGAGAGCCCCAGCATTTT. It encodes CASSSGGEPQHF.

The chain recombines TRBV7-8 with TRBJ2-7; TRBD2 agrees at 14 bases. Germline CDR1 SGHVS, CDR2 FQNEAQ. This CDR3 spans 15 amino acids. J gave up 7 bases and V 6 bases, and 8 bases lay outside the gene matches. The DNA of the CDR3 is TGTGCCAGCAGACGAACGACTAGCGGGAGGGGAGAGCAGTACTTC. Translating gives CASRRTTSGRGEQYF.

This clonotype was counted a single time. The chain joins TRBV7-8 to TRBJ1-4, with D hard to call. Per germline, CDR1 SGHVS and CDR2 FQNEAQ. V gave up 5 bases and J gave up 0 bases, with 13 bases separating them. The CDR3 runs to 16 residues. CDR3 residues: CASSTLAVSTNEKLFF. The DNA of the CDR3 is TGTGCCAGCAGCACCCTGGCGGTATCAACTAATGAAAAACTGTTTTTT. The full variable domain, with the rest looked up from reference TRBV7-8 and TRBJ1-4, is GAGVSQSPRYKVAKRGQDVALRCDPISGHVSLFWYQQALGQGPEFLTYFQNEAQLDKSGLPSDRFFAERPEGSVSTLKIQRTQQEDSAVYLCASSTLAVSTNEKLFFGSGTQLSVL.

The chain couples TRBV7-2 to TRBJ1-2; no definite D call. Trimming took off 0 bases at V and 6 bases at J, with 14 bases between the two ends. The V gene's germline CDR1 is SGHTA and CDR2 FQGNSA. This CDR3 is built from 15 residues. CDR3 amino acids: CASSLAAGRSHGYTF. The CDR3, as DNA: TGTGCCAGCAGCTTAGCGGCCGGGAGGAGCCATGGCTACACCTTC.

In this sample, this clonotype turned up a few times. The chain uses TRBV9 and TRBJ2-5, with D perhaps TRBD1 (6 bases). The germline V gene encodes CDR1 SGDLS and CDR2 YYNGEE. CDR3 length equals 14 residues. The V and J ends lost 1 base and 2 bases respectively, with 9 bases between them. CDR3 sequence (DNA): TGTGCCAGCAGCGTACAGGGGACGCAAGAGACCCAGTACTTC. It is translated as CASSVQGTQETQYF.

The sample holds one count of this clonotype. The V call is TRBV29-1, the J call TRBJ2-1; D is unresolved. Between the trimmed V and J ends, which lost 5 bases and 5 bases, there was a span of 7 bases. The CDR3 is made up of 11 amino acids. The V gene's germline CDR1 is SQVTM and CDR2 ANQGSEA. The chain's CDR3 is CSVTDNNEQFF. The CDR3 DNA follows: TGCAGCGTTACAGACAACAATGAGCAGTTCTTC.

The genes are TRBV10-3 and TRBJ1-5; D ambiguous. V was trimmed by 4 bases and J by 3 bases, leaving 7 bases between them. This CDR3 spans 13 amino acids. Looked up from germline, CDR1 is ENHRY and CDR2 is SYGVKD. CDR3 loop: CAISGTDNQPQHF. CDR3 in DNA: TGTGCCATCAGTGGCACGGACAATCAGCCCCAGCATTTT.

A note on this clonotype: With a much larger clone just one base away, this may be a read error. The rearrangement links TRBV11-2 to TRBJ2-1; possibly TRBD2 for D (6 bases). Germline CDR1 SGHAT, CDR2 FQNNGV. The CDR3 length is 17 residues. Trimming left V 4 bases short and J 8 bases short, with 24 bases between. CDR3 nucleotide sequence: TGTGCCAGCAGCTATTACGTAGCGGCAGGGCCGGGGGATGAGCAGTTCTTC. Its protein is CASSYYVAAGPGDEQFF.

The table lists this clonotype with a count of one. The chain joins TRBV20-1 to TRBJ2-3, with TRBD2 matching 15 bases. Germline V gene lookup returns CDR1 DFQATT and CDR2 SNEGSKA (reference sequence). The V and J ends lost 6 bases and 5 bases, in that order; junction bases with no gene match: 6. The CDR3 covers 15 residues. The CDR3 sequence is CSAPGLAGGRDTQYF. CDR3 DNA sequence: TGCAGTGCCCCGGGACTAGCGGGAGGCAGAGATACGCAGTATTTT.